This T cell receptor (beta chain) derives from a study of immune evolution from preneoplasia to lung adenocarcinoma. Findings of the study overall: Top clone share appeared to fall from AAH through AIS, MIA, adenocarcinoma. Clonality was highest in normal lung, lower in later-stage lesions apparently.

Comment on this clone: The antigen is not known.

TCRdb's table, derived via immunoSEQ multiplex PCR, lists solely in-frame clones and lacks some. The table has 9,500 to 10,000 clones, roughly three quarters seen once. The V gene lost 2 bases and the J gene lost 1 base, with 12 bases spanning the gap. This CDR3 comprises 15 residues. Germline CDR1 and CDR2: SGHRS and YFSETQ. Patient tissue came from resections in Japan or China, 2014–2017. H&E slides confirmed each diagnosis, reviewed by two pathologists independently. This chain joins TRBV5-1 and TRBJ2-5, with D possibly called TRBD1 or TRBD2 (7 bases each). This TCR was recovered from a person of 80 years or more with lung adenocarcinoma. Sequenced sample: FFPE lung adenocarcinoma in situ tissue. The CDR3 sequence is CASSLQGRVQETQYF. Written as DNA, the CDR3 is TGCGCCAGCAGCTTACAGGGGAGGGTCCAAGAGACCCAGTACTTC.